A selection of T cell receptor beta chains follows, all from one sample in a study of blood T cell repertoires in COVID-19. Profiled with immunoSEQ multiplex PCR; TCRdb holds only in-frame clones, not every one. In the table there are 86,000 or so clones, 82% of which are singletons. The sequenced sample consisted of peripheral blood. These receptors all stem from an elderly woman with acute or convalescent COVID-19. Both conserved end residues are part of each CDR3.

v_call	j_call	cdr3_aa
TRBV5-1	TRBJ2-1	CASSRGLADEQFF
TRBV2	TRBJ1-1	CASSVFSRPVGAEAFF
TRBV6-5	TRBJ2-1	CASSYMASGSGGEQFF
TRBV7-9	TRBJ2-1	CASRLAGGRLGIGNEQFF
TRBV5-6	TRBJ1-6	CASSSGQGWYNSPLHF
TRBV29-1	TRBJ1-1	CSVGGGMNTEAFF
TRBV11-2	TRBJ2-3	CASSPGLVVTDTQYF
TRBV5-1	TRBJ1-1	CASSLVQVNTEAFF
TRBV6-5	TRBJ1-2	CASTQGSGGNGYTF
TRBV27	TRBJ1-5	CASRQGAYNQPQHF
TRBV3-1/TRBV3-2	TRBJ1-1	CASSPGTGTEAFF
TRBV19	TRBJ2-7	CASSIASGTGEQYF
TRBV2	TRBJ2-7	CASSQSRSSYEQYF
TRBV4-2	TRBJ2-6	CASSPSSGANVLTF
TRBV19	TRBJ2-1	CASSSVVDSMEFF
TRBV7-2	TRBJ2-4	CASSYRQENIQYF
TRBV3-1/TRBV3-2	TRBJ1-1	CASSGAGNTEAFF
TRBV5-5	TRBJ2-3	CASSLANSPSTDTQYF
TRBV10-1	TRBJ1-1	CASSGQYTEAFF
TRBV2	TRBJ2-7	CASSPNPRQGQLAGGLYEQYF
TRBV9	TRBJ1-2	CASSVAAGQGTNYGYTF
TRBV13	TRBJ2-7	CASSIGQGNEQYF
TRBV19	TRBJ2-2	CASSSRQGALGGELFF
TRBV5-4	TRBJ2-7	CASSLGQSYEQYF
TRBV4-1	TRBJ1-2	CASSQDRGREGYTF
TRBV5-1	TRBJ1-1	CASSLAPENTEAFF
TRBV18	TRBJ1-5	CASSPPGASGNQPQHF
TRBV19	TRBJ1-5	CASSILEVKQPQHF
TRBV9	TRBJ2-5	CASSHSRGGPFWETQYF
TRBV9	TRBJ2-1	CASSVGRDNEQFF
TRBV18	TRBJ1-1	CASSGDRNTEAFF
TRBV29-1	TRBJ2-7	CSVSGTVIYEQYF
TRBV2	TRBJ1-4	CASSTPTGLNEKLFF
TRBV2	TRBJ1-5	CASSAFTGSNQPQHF
TRBV2	TRBJ1-5	CASSTDSGQPQHF
TRBV10-1	TRBJ2-1	CASSDGGLARGDEQFF
TRBV11-2	TRBJ1-6	CASSLGGGYNSPLHF
TRBV21-1	TRBJ2-1	CASKPPNPGLVPYNEQFF
TRBV5-1	TRBJ1-5	CASSLDFGLGQPQHF
TRBV7-3	TRBJ1-2	CASSPRGGYGYTF
TRBV10-3	TRBJ1-3	CAIQSTAAGSGNTIYF
TRBV6-2/TRBV6-3	TRBJ1-2	CASSVGQAYGYTF
TRBV7-9	TRBJ1-2	CASSSRTGIYGYTF
TRBV6-1	TRBJ1-5	CASSDYDRNQPQHF
TRBV28	TRBJ2-3	CASSLPGEFTTDTQYF
TRBV5-1	TRBJ2-1	CASSFLAGSYNEQFF
TRBV28	TRBJ2-1	CASSKAGITHNEQFF
TRBV7-2	TRBJ2-7	CASGTSGAYEQYF
TRBV6-5	TRBJ2-1	CASSLAGGYNEQFF
TRBV15	TRBJ2-7	CATSRDLAGSYEQYF
TRBV3-1/TRBV3-2	TRBJ2-7	CASSLYGTGRTYEQYF
TRBV20-1	TRBJ1-4	CSASHSGEKLFF
TRBV28	TRBJ1-2	CASRGLRFPYGYTF
TRBV5-1	TRBJ1-4	CASSKQGGGNEKLFF
TRBV2	TRBJ2-1	CASSEGGLARGNEQFF
TRBV7-2	TRBJ1-3	CASSTTGTGNWAGNTIYF